The next 27 T cell receptor beta chains were all read from a single sample in a study of CD8+ T cells in alopecia areata. The sequencing template was cDNA reverse transcribed from extracted RNA. The table came from immunoSEQ multiplex PCR; TCRdb's copy has only in-frame clones and leaves some out. The sample carries 200,000 to 250,000 clones, roughly two thirds recorded once. The sequenced sample was CD4+ T cells sorted from blood, obtained at week 0. These receptors came from a human donor with alopecia areata.

This rearrangement joins TRBV18 to TRBJ1-5, with TRBD1 identical over 9 bases. This CDR3 comprises 15 residues. V shed 3 bases and J 5 bases; nucleotides not matched to a gene: 5. Germline V gives CDR1 KGHSH, CDR2 LQKENI. The CDR3 loop reads CASSPGQGRDQPQHF. The CDR3 bases are TGTGCCAGCTCACCGGGACAGGGCCGCGATCAGCCCCAGCATTTT.

The V gene is TRBV4-1, the J gene TRBJ2-2; 9 nucleotides match TRBD1. The germline V gene has CDR1 MGHRA and CDR2 YSYEKL. The CDR3 has 15 residues. Trimming removed 5 bases from V and 7 bases from J; junction bases left unmatched: 8. For the CDR3, the DNA is TGCGCCAGCAGCGTGGGACAGGGTATTGTCGGGGAGCTGTTTTTT. Its protein is CASSVGQGIVGELFF.

The J gene is TRBJ2-7, the V gene TRBV30; 8 bases align to TRBD1. The CDR3 consists of 13 residues. Germline CDR1 reads GTSNPN; CDR2 reads SVGIG (reference sequence). V was clipped by 5 bases and J by 2 bases; unmatched bases: 5. In DNA, the CDR3 is TGTGCCTGGGGGACAGGTAGCCCCTACGAGCAGTACTTC. Its protein product is CAWGTGSPYEQYF.

This clone was seen only a few times. The V and J genes are TRBV25-1 and TRBJ1-4, with a possible D match to TRBD1 (5 bases). The CDR3 extends over 15 amino acids. V dropped 3 bases and J dropped 7 bases, with 15 bases sitting between them. The germline CDR1 and CDR2 sequences are MGHDK and SYGVNS. The CDR3 sequence: CASSDSGTSGEKLFF. In DNA, the CDR3 is TGTGCCAGCAGTGATTCCGGGACCTCGGGTGAAAAACTGTTTTTT.

The chain recombines TRBV7-3 with TRBJ2-2, with D possibly being TRBD1 (6 bases). The CDR3 runs 16 residues. V was shortened by 5 bases and J by 2 bases, with 15 bases between the two germline ends. Germline loops: CDR1 SGHTA, CDR2 FQGTGA. The CDR3 DNA reads TGTGCCAGCAGCCCCAGGGGACCAACCAACACCGGGGAGCTGTTTTTT. Its translation is CASSPRGPTNTGELFF.

Worth noting for this clone: This specimen includes other DNA sequences encoding the same CDR3. The rearrangement uses TRBV7-9 and TRBJ1-1; D not resolved. CDR3 length: 12 amino acids. Germline V gives CDR1 SEHNR, CDR2 FQNEAQ (reference sequence). Deletions cut 5 bases from V and 1 base from J, with 5 bases between. CDR3 nucleotides: TGTGCCAGCAGCCGCGGGAACACTGAAGCTTTCTTT. It yields the protein CASSRGNTEAFF.

This clone appeared a single time. This chain uses TRBV2 with TRBJ1-5, with D possibly being TRBD1 (5 bases). This CDR3 is 14 amino acids long. Trimming removed 4 bases at V and 4 bases at J, with 11 bases between. Germline CDR1 and CDR2: SNHLY and FYNNEI. This chain's CDR3 is CASSAGEGNQPQHF. The CDR3 nucleotides read TGTGCCAGCAGTGCGGGGGAGGGAAATCAGCCCCAGCATTTT.

This clone came up a few times. This chain uses TRBV14 with TRBJ1-4; possible D gene TRBD1, 6 bases. From germline, CDR1 is SGHDN and CDR2 FVKESK. V lost 3 bases to trimming and J lost 8 bases, with 16 bases between them. The CDR3 is 15 residues long. CDR3 in amino acids: CASSQGGPVGEKLFF. The DNA for the CDR3 is TGTGCCAGCAGCCAGGGGGGGCCGGTAGGCGAAAAACTGTTTTTT.

The J gene is TRBJ1-1, the V gene TRBV25-1; 9 nucleotides agree with TRBD1. After removal of 1 base from V and 3 bases from J, the junction contained 0 bases not matched to a gene. The CDR3 is 14 amino acids. Germline assignment: CDR1 MGHDK and CDR2 SYGVNS. CDR3 sequence: CASSEWTGDTEAFF. The CDR3 DNA sequence: TGTGCCAGCAGTGAATGGACAGGGGACACTGAAGCTTTCTTT.

The rearrangement joins TRBV7-3 to TRBJ2-1; 11 bases are shared with TRBD2. Germline CDR1 and CDR2: SGHTA and FQGTGA. The CDR3 has 14 amino acids. The V segment lost 2 bases and the J segment 10 bases; nucleotides outside the gene matches: 4. The CDR3 reads CASSLVAGGQEQFF. CDR3 nucleotide sequence: TGTGCCAGCAGCTTAGTAGCGGGGGGGCAGGAGCAGTTCTTC.

The rearrangement links TRBV25-1 to TRBJ2-5; no firm D call. The CDR3 length is 12 residues. Per germline, CDR1 MGHDK and CDR2 SYGVNS. With 4 bases removed from V and 4 bases from J, the gap between germline ends came to 7 bases. The CDR3 loop is CASSASPETQYF. The DNA of the CDR3 is TGTGCCAGCAGTGCATCCCCAGAGACCCAGTACTTC.

This clone was observed a few times. The J gene is TRBJ2-1, the V gene TRBV7-9, with D tentatively TRBD1 or TRBD2 (5 bases each). CDR3 length: 15 amino acids. Germline V gives CDR1 SEHNR, CDR2 FQNEAQ (reference sequence). The germline V and J ends were trimmed by 5 bases and 6 bases, with 17 bases remaining between them. The CDR3 sequence: CASSRPGPDTNEQFF. For the CDR3, the DNA is TGTGCCAGCAGCCGACCGGGACCCGACACCAATGAGCAGTTCTTC.

V gene TRBV15 combines with J gene TRBJ2-6; a possible D gene is TRBD1 (6 bases). This CDR3 has 18 residues. Germline V lookup: CDR1 LNHNV, CDR2 YYDKDF (reference sequence). Trimming took off 3 bases at V and 0 bases at J, with 15 bases between the two ends. The DNA for the CDR3 is TGTGCCACCAGCAGCGTAGGACAGACCAACTCTGGGGCCAACGTCCTGACTTTC. Protein sequence: CATSSVGQTNSGANVLTF.

V gene TRBV5-1 combines with J gene TRBJ2-3, with TRBD2 matching 14 bases. V shed 4 bases, J shed 5 bases, and the junction held 9 bases outside the gene matches. The CDR3 covers 17 residues. Per the germline V gene, CDR1 is SGHRS and CDR2 is YFSETQ. CDR3 amino acids: CASSPGLAGGYGDTQYF. In DNA, the CDR3 is TGCGCCAGCAGCCCCGGACTAGCGGGGGGCTATGGAGATACGCAGTATTTT.

The genes are TRBV6-5 and TRBJ1-3; no clear D. The CDR3 length is 13 residues. From germline, CDR1 is MNHEY and CDR2 SVGAGI. Trimming left V 2 bases short and J 4 bases short, with 6 bases between. The CDR3 coding sequence is TGTGCCAGCAGTTACCTTCGCGGAAACACCATATATTTT. Residues: CASSYLRGNTIYF.

This rearrangement joins TRBV27 to TRBJ2-7; D gene unclear. V lost 9 bases to trimming and J lost 2 bases, with 11 bases between them. The germline gives CDR1 MNHEY, CDR2 SMNVEV (reference sequence). The CDR3 loop spans 12 amino acids. Here the CDR3 reads CASFGRPYEQYF. CDR3 bases: TGTGCCAGTTTCGGACGGCCCTACGAGCAGTACTTC.

CDR3 loop: CASSVGVTNYGYTF. Written as DNA, the CDR3 is TGTGCCAGCAGCGTTGGTGTCACCAACTATGGCTACACCTTC. This chain connects TRBV9 to TRBJ1-2; D unclear. The V end was cut by 2 bases, the J end by 2 bases, with 10 bases between. Germline V gene sequence: CDR1 SGDLS, CDR2 YYNGEE. This CDR3 is built from 14 residues.

As to this clone: The identical CDR3 is also encoded by other nucleotide sequences in the sample. V usage is TRBV9 and J usage is TRBJ2-5, with 9 bases fitting TRBD1. The CDR3 runs to 14 residues. CDR1 SGDLS and CDR2 YYNGEE come from the germline V gene. V lost 2 bases to trimming and J lost 1 base; unmatched junction nucleotides: 0. This CDR3 reads CASSVGQGQETQYF. The DNA for the CDR3 is TGTGCCAGCAGCGTGGGACAGGGCCAAGAGACCCAGTACTTC. The entire variable domain, with the rest obtained from reference TRBV9 and TRBJ2-5, is as follows: DSGVTQTPKHLITATGQRVTLRCSPRSGDLSVYWYQQSLDQGLQFLIQYYNGEERAKGNILERFSAQQFPDLHSELNLSSLELGDSALYFCASSVGQGQETQYFGPGTRLLVL.

The V call is TRBV27, the J call TRBJ1-1; weak D call: TRBD1 (5 bases). From germline, CDR1 is MNHEY and CDR2 SMNVEV (reference sequence). This CDR3 is 15 amino acids long. Trimming stripped 3 bases from V and 4 bases from J, with 15 bases between. This CDR3 is CASSLRSQGTTEAFF. The CDR3 DNA follows: TGTGCCAGCAGTTTGCGCTCTCAGGGTACCACTGAAGCTTTCTTT.

The rearrangement uses TRBV9 and TRBJ1-2; D uncertain. Germline V CDR1 and CDR2: SGDLS, YYNGEE. The ends were cut back, 3 bases at V and 1 base at J, with 13 bases in the middle. This CDR3 has 15 amino acids. In DNA form, the CDR3 reads TGTGCCAGCAGCGGGCCCGGGCCCTATAACTATGGCTACACCTTC. Protein product: CASSGPGPYNYGYTF.

V and J are TRBV29-1 and TRBJ2-1; possibly TRBD2 for D (5 bases). Germline CDR1 and CDR2: SQVTM and ANQGSEA. V was clipped by 4 bases and J by 2 bases, with 9 bases between them. The CDR3 extends over 13 amino acids. The chain's CDR3 is CSVGSSAYNEQFF. The CDR3 nucleotides read TGCAGCGTTGGCAGTAGCGCCTACAATGAGCAGTTCTTC.

This rearrangement joins TRBV25-1 to TRBJ2-3, with D possibly being TRBD2 (5 bases). Per germline, CDR1 MGHDK and CDR2 SYGVNS. The CDR3 sequence is 13 residues long. V was shortened by 8 bases and J by 9 bases, with 18 bases between the two germline ends. This CDR3 is CASRGPSRWTQYF. In DNA form, the CDR3 reads TGTGCCAGCCGAGGGCCATCACGGTGGACGCAGTATTTT.

The CDR3 sequence is CASSPGVGTEAFF. Here the CDR3 DNA reads TGTGCCAGCAGCCCTGGGGTTGGGACTGAAGCTTTCTTT. The gene calls are TRBV11-2 and TRBJ1-1; no clear D. CDR3 size: 13 residues. CDR1 is SGHAT and CDR2 is FQNNGV in the germline V gene. V was clipped by 5 bases and J by 5 bases, with 12 bases between them.

This chain connects TRBV7-2 to TRBJ1-6; D call uncertain. CDR3 length: 15 amino acids. CDR1 and CDR2 (germline): SGHTA, FQGNSA. V was trimmed by 0 bases and J by 6 bases, leaving 9 bases between them. The CDR3 DNA reads TGTGCCAGCAGCTTAGCGGTCAGTTCTAATTCACCCCTCCACTTT. This sequence encodes CASSLAVSSNSPLHF.

The chain has TRBV6-5 and TRBJ1-1; D is perhaps TRBD1 (5 bases). The ends were cut back, 2 bases at V and 8 bases at J, with 15 bases in the middle. This CDR3 has 14 residues. Germline loops: CDR1 MNHEY, CDR2 SVGAGI. DNA of the CDR3: TGTGCCAGCAGTTACGGAGGGACCAGACACGAAGCTTTCTTT. The encoded protein is CASSYGGTRHEAFF.

Details on this clone: One junction end does not reproduce the germline sequence, and a read error may be involved. This chain uses TRBV7-7 with TRBJ2-5; D is unclear. Germline V CDR1 and CDR2: SSHAT, FNYEAQ (reference sequence). The CDR3 covers 15 residues. Here the CDR3 reads CASSLIGNDQETQYF. DNA of the CDR3: TGTGCTAGCAGCTTAATAGGGAACGACCAAGAGACCCAGTACTTC.

The chain employs TRBV30 and TRBJ1-2, with D possibly being TRBD1 (6 bases). The CDR3 has 13 amino acids. Germline CDR1 is GTSNPN and CDR2 is SVGIG (reference sequence). V was clipped by 4 bases and J by 7 bases, with 16 bases between them. Here the CDR3 reads CAWTLTGRTGYTF. The CDR3 DNA sequence: TGTGCCTGGACTCTTACAGGGAGGACTGGCTACACCTTC.